The 16 T cell receptor beta chains reported below all come from one sample, sequenced in a study of blood T cells in healthy people across ages. Using a J-beta primer mix together with a sample-barcoded 5' primer, a second PCR was run for about 6 to 12 cycles. TCRdb reprocessed the 5' RACE reads with MiXCR, giving one entry per CDR3 protein. The sample contains more than 650,000 distinct CDR3 sequences, roughly 24% of which appear only once. These data were also reused for a study on T cells of mothers and their children.

Material: blood. The source of these receptors is a boy younger than 18 in good health.

The V call is TRBV4-1, the J call TRBJ2-4; D ambiguous. Per the germline V gene, CDR1 is MGHRA and CDR2 is YSYEKL. Trimming left V 4 bases short and J 0 bases short, with 16 bases between. There are 17 residues in the CDR3. The CDR3 loop is CASSPPSGPLAKNIQYF. DNA of the CDR3: TGCGCCAGCAGCCCTCCCTCTGGACCGTTAGCCAAAAACATTCAGTACTTC.

This chain uses TRBV6-5 with TRBJ1-1; D gene uncertain. The CDR3 covers 11 residues. Between the trimmed V and J ends, which lost 6 bases and 5 bases, there was a span of 7 bases. Germline V gene sequence: CDR1 MNHEY, CDR2 SVGAGI. This CDR3 reads CASRRATEAFF. In DNA form, the CDR3 reads TGTGCCAGCAGACGGGCGACTGAAGCTTTCTTT.

The V and J genes are TRBV5-1 and TRBJ1-1; a weak D match, TRBD1 (5 bases). The CDR3 runs to 13 residues. V lost 4 bases, J lost 4 bases, and 11 bases lay in between. CDR1 SGHRS and CDR2 YFSETQ come from the germline V gene. CDR3 nucleotide sequence: TGCGCCAGCAGCCCGGAGGGGATCACTGAAGCTTTCTTT. It is translated as CASSPEGITEAFF.

This clonotype was counted once. This chain joins TRBV5-1 and TRBJ2-2; 7 nucleotides line up with TRBD2. Germline CDR1 SGHRS, CDR2 YFSETQ. The CDR3 extends over 12 amino acids. V trimming: 4 bases; J trimming: 13 bases; junction bases outside the gene matches: 7. The CDR3 DNA is TGCGCCAGCAGCCCAGGGCGGGGGTTGCTGTTTTTT. It yields the protein CASSPGRGLLFF.

The J gene is TRBJ2-1, the V gene TRBV29-1; 11 nucleotides agree with TRBD2. The trim removed 8 bases at V and 1 base at J, leaving 10 bases unmatched. CDR3 length: 16 residues. Germline-derived CDR1 and CDR2 are SQVTM and ANQGSEA. CDR3 coding DNA: TGCAGCTGTGCCGGGACTAGCGGTGTATCCTACAATGAGCAGTTCTTC. This codes for CSCAGTSGVSYNEQFF.

The chain employs TRBV5-1 and TRBJ1-1, with 7 nucleotides matching TRBD1. The CDR3 extends over 13 amino acids. Germline lookup yields CDR1 SGHRS and CDR2 YFSETQ. J gave up 3 bases and V 7 bases, and 6 bases lay outside the gene matches. CDR3 nucleotides: TGCGCCAGCCGACAGGGTAGGGACACTGAAGCTTTCTTT. Its protein product is CASRQGRDTEAFF.

In this sample, this clonotype turned up many times. The chain uses TRBV28 and TRBJ2-3; 10 bases line up with TRBD1. CDR1 is MDHEN, CDR2 SYDVKM, per germline. The CDR3 has 15 amino acids. Trimming removed 3 bases from V and 0 bases from J; junction bases left unmatched: 0. The DNA for the CDR3 is TGTGCCAGCAGTTTGGGACAGGGGAGCACAGATACGCAGTATTTT. Protein sequence: CASSLGQGSTDTQYF.

The table lists this clonotype with a few counts. The chain joins TRBV28 to TRBJ2-5; possible D gene TRBD2, 7 bases. CDR3 length: 18 amino acids. With 7 bases removed from V and 5 bases from J, the gap between germline ends came to 29 bases. Germline CDR1 and CDR2: MDHEN and SYDVKM. CDR3 sequence (DNA): TGTGCCAGCATCCTGAATGGCGTGGGGGGGGGCCGAGGGGAGACCCAGTACTTC. Translating gives CASILNGVGGGRGETQYF. Combining the CDR3 with reference TRBV28 and TRBJ2-5 gives the whole variable domain DVKVTQSSRYLVKRTGEKVFLECVQDMDHENMFWYRQDPGLGLRLIYFSYDVKMKEKGDIPEGYSVSREKKERFSLILESASTNQTSMYLCASILNGVGGGRGETQYFGPGTRLLVL.

V usage is TRBV6-2 or TRBV6-3 and J usage is TRBJ2-1; D uncertain. Trimming removed 0 bases at V and 4 bases at J, with 13 bases between. The CDR3 runs 16 residues. CDR1 and CDR2 (germline): MNHEY, SVGEGT. CDR3 sequence reads: CASSYSIRPTYNEQFF. The CDR3 region has the DNA TGTGCCAGCAGTTACTCGATCAGGCCTACATACAATGAGCAGTTCTTC.

The chain is built from TRBV20-1 and TRBJ1-4; D gene ambiguous. CDR3 length equals 12 residues. Germline V gene lookup returns CDR1 DFQATT and CDR2 SNEGSKA (reference sequence). V lost 3 bases to trimming and J lost 8 bases, with 10 bases between them. The CDR3 DNA reads as TGCAGTGCTAGGGAGAGTAGGGAAAAACTGTTTTTT. Its protein product is CSARESREKLFF.

This clonotype was seen more than once but under ten times. The CDR3 nucleotides are TGTGCCAGCAGTCGGGGGGGACTCTCTGTTGGGGCCAACGTCCTGACTTTC. As protein: CASSRGGLSVGANVLTF. The chain combines TRBV6-1 with TRBJ2-6, with 8 bases lining up with TRBD2. Trimming took 5 bases from V and 3 from J; bases not matched to a gene: 9. The germline V gene has CDR1 MNHNS and CDR2 SASEGT. CDR3 size: 17 residues.

V and J are TRBV18 and TRBJ1-4; D is possibly TRBD1 (6 bases). The CDR3 is 18 residues long. The germline V gene has CDR1 KGHSH and CDR2 LQKENI. V was pared by 6 bases and J by 5 bases, with 25 bases between. The CDR3: CASSYQIRTDSPNEKLFF. CDR3 DNA: TGTGCCAGCTCCTACCAAATACGGACGGACAGCCCGAATGAAAAACTGTTTTTT.

The chain couples TRBV10-3 to TRBJ2-3; D might be TRBD2 (6 bases). V was clipped by 0 bases and J by 0 bases, with 13 bases between them. CDR3 length equals 17 residues. CDR1 and CDR2 (germline): ENHRY, SYGVKD. The CDR3 is CAISESTRRGSTDTQYF. The CDR3, as DNA: TGTGCCATCAGTGAGTCGACTCGTCGGGGGAGCACAGATACGCAGTATTTT.

This clonotype was seen more than once but under ten times. This chain links TRBV2 with TRBJ2-1; 10 nucleotides line up with TRBD2. V dropped 7 bases and J dropped 5; count of bases not matched to a gene: 2. Germline V gene sequence: CDR1 SNHLY, CDR2 FYNNEI. The CDR3 extends over 13 amino acids. The CDR3: CASTSGGDNEQFF. The CDR3 nucleotides are TGTGCCAGCACTAGCGGGGGAGACAATGAGCAGTTCTTC.

This clonotype was observed a few times. The chain couples TRBV6-1 to TRBJ2-7; 11 bases are a match to TRBD2. Unmatched junction bases numbered 8, after V lost 5 bases and J lost 2 bases. The CDR3 has 16 amino acids. Germline V gene sequence: CDR1 MNHNS, CDR2 SASEGT. The CDR3 DNA reads as TGTGCCAGCAGTCCGATTACTAGCGGGGGAACCTACGAGCAGTACTTC. Its protein is CASSPITSGGTYEQYF.

The chain carries TRBV28 and TRBJ2-1; 10 bases fit TRBD2. The germline V gene has CDR1 MDHEN and CDR2 SYDVKM. The CDR3 spans 19 residues. The V segment lost 1 base and the J segment 5 bases; nucleotides outside the gene matches: 14. The DNA of the CDR3 is TGTGCCAGCAGTTTATCTGGGCTAGCGGGGGATATTCGGAACAATGAGCAGTTCTTC. This gives the protein CASSLSGLAGDIRNNEQFF.